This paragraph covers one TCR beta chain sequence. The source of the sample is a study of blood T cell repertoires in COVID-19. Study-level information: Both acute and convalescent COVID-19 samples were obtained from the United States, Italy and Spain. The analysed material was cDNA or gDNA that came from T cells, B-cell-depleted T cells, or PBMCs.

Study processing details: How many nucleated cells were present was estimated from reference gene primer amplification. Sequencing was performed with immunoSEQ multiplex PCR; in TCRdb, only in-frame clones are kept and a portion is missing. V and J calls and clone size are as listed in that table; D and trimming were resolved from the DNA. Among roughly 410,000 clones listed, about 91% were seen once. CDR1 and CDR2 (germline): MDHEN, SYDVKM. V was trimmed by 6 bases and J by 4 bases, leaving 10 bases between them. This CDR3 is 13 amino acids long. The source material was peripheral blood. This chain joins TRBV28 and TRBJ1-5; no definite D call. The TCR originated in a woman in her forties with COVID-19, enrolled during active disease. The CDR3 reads CASRVNGNQPQHF. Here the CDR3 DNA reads TGTGCCAGCAGGGTAAACGGGAATCAGCCCCAGCATTTT.